The 4 T cell receptor beta chains below come from one sample, sequenced in a study of cytomegalovirus exposure and HLA in healthy donors (dated by TCRdb to the late 2010s). The protocol used for the library was the immunoSEQ multiplex PCR assay. The multiplex PCR relied on a mix of 60 forward primers for TCR Vbeta segments and 13 reverse primers for TCR Jbeta segments. Drawn from immuneACCESS, this table holds only the in-frame rearrangements with V and J called that TCRdb kept. Clones are partly lost; checked studies trace under half to an unresolved V gene and leave the rest unexplained. The sample table holds 150,000 to 200,000 clones, of which around 76% were seen once. Together, the top ten hold about 2.5% of the sample. The sequenced sample consisted of PBMCs. These TCRs come from a woman under 40 in good health and CMV-seropositive.

V usage is TRBV28 and J usage is TRBJ1-5; D ambiguous. V was pared by 5 bases and J by 0 bases, with 5 bases between. The length of the CDR3 is 13 residues. Germline loops: CDR1 MDHEN, CDR2 SYDVKM. The CDR3: CASSANSNQPQHF. CDR3 coding DNA: TGTGCCAGCAGTGCGAATAGCAATCAGCCCCAGCATTTT.

The chain is built from TRBV6-5 and TRBJ1-2, with TRBD1 identical over 10 bases. Germline CDR1 reads MNHEY; CDR2 reads SVGAGI. With 6 bases clipped from V and 6 bases from J, the junction kept 10 bases outside the gene matches. The CDR3 totals 15 residues. CDR3 bases: TGTGCCAGCAGAGGACAGGGGGTGAGGGCCAATGGCTACACCTTC. This codes for CASRGQGVRANGYTF.

This clone was detected a few times. The genes are TRBV7-9 and TRBJ1-4; 7 nucleotides agree with TRBD1. The CDR3 is 17 amino acids. Looked up from germline, CDR1 is SEHNR and CDR2 is FQNEAQ (reference sequence). Trimming took 5 bases from V and 1 from J; bases not matched to a gene: 10. The chain's CDR3 is CASSQQGMEGTNEKLFF. CDR3 nucleotides: TGTGCCAGCAGCCAACAGGGGATGGAAGGAACTAATGAAAAACTGTTTTTT.

The chain is built from TRBV5-1 and TRBJ2-3; D remains ambiguous. Looked up from germline, CDR1 is SGHRS and CDR2 is YFSETQ. This CDR3 contains 14 residues. With 4 bases removed from V and 2 bases from J, the gap between germline ends came to 11 bases. CDR3 sequence: CASSRTADTDTQYF. The CDR3 nucleotides are TGCGCCAGCAGCCGTACTGCGGACACAGATACGCAGTATTTT.